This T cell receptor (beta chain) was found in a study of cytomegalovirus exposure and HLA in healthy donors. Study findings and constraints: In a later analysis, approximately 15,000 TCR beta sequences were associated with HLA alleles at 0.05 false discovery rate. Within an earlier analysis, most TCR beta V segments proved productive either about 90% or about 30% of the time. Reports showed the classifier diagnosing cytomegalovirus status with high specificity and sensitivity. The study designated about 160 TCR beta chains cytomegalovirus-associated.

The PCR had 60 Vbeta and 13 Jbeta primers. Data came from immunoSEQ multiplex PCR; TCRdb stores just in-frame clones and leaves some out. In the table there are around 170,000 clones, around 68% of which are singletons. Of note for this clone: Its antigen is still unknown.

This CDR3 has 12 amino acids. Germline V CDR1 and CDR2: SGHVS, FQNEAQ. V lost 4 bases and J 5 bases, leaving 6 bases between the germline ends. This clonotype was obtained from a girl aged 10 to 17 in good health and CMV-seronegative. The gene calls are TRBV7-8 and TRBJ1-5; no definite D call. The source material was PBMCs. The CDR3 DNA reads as TGTGCCAGCAGCTCGTATCATCAGCCCCAGCATTTT. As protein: CASSSYHQPQHF.